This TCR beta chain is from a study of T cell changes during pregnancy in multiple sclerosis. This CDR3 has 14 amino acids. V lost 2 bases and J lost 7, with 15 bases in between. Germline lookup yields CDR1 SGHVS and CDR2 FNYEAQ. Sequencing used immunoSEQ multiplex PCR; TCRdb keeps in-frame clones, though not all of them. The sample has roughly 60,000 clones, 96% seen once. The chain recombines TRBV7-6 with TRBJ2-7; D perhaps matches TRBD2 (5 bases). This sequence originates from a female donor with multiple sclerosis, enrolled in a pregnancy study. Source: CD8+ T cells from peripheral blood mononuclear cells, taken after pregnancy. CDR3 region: CASSLSIASGEQYF. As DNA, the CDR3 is TGTGCCAGCAGCTTAAGCATTGCCTCGGGGGAGCAGTACTTC.